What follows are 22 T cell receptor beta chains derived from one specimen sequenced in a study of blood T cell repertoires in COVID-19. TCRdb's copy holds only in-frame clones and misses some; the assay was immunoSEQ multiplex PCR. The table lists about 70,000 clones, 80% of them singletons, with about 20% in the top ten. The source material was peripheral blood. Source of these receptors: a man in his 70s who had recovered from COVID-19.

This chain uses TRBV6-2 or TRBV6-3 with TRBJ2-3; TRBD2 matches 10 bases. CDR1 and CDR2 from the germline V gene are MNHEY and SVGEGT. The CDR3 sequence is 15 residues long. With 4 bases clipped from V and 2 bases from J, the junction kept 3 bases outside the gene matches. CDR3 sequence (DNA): TGTGCCAGCAGTTCTAGCGGGAGAGCCACAGATACGCAGTATTTT. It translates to CASSSSGRATDTQYF.

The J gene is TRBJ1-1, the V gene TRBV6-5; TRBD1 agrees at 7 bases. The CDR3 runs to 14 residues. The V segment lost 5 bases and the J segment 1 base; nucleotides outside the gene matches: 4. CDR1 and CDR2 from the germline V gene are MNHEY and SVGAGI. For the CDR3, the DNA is TGTGCCAGCAGTCGCCGGACAGGGAACACTGAAGCTTTCTTT. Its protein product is CASSRRTGNTEAFF.

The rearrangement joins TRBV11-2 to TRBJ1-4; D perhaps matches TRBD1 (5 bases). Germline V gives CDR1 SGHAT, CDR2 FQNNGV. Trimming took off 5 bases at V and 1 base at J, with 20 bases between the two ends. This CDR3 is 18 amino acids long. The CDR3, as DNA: TGTGCCAGCAGCCCTCGGGTCCCAGGGTCAGGAACTAATGAAAAACTGTTTTTT. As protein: CASSPRVPGSGTNEKLFF.

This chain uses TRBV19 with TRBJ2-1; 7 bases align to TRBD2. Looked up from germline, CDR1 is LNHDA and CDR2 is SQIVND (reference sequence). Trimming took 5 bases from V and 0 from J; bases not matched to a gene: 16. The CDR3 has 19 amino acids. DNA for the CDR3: TGTGCCAGTAGTGCGCCCCATACTAGCGTCCGTCTCTCCTACAATGAGCAGTTCTTC. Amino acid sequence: CASSAPHTSVRLSYNEQFF.

CDR3 sequence reads: CASSLYAAGYTF. In nucleotides, the CDR3 is TGTGCCAGCAGCTTGTATGCGGCGGGCTACACCTTC. The chain carries TRBV5-6 and TRBJ1-2; D unclear. Germline-derived CDR1 and CDR2 are SGHDT and YYEEEE. Trimming pared 1 base from V and 8 bases from J, leaving 9 bases between. This CDR3 is built from 12 residues.

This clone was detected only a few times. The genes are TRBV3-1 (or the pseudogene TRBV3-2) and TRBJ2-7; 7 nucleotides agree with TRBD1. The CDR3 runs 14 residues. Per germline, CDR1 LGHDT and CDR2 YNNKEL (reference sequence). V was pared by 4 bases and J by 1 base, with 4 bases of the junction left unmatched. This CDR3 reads CASSLPGQSYEQYF. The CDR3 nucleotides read TGTGCCAGCAGCCTACCGGGACAGTCCTACGAGCAGTACTTC.

The CDR3 loop reads CASSLGQGAWEQYF. DNA for the CDR3: TGCGCCAGCAGCCTGGGACAGGGGGCGTGGGAGCAGTACTTC. The chain couples TRBV5-1 to TRBJ2-7; TRBD1 matches 12 bases. The CDR3 consists of 14 residues. V was clipped by 4 bases and J by 7 bases; unmatched bases: 6. Germline lookup yields CDR1 SGHRS and CDR2 YFSETQ.

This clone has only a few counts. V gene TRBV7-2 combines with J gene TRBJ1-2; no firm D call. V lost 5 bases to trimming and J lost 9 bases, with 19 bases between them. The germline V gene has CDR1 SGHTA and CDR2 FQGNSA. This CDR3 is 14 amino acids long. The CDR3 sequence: CASSPRLSTGSYTF. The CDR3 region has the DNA TGTGCCAGCAGCCCTCGACTGAGTACGGGAAGCTACACCTTC.

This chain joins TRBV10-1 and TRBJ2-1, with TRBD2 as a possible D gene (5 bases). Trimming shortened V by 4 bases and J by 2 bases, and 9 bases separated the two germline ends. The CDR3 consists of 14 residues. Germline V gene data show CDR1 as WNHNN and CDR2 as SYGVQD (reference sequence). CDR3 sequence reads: CASSASGTYNEQFF. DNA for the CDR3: TGCGCCAGCAGTGCGAGCGGAACCTACAATGAGCAGTTCTTC.

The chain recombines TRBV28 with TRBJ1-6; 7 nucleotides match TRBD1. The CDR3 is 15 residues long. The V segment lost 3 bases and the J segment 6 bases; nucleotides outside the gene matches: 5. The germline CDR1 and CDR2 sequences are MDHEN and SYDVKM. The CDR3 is CASSFGTAFNSPLHF. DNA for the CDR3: TGTGCCAGCAGTTTTGGGACAGCCTTTAATTCACCCCTCCACTTT. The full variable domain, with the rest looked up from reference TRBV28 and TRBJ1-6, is DVKVTQSSRYLVKRTGEKVFLECVQDMDHENMFWYRQDPGLGLRLIYFSYDVKMKEKGDIPEGYSVSREKKERFSLILESASTNQTSMYLCASSFGTAFNSPLHFGNGTRLTVT.

CDR3 nucleotide sequence: TGTGCCAGTAGTCAGCGACAGGGGAATGGCGGGGAGCTGTTTTTT. Protein: CASSQRQGNGGELFF. This rearrangement joins TRBV19 to TRBJ2-2; TRBD1 agrees at 8 bases. The junction had 9 bases not matched to a gene; V was cut back by 5 bases and J by 7 bases. CDR3 length equals 15 residues. Germline CDR1 is LNHDA and CDR2 is SQIVND (reference sequence).

The DNA of the CDR3 is TGTGCCAGTAGTAGGAGAGGCGGCGTCCTTTACAATGAGCAGTTCTTC. Its translation: CASSRRGGVLYNEQFF. The chain recombines TRBV19 with TRBJ2-1; D call uncertain. Germline lookup yields CDR1 LNHDA and CDR2 SQIVND (reference sequence). The CDR3 covers 16 residues. V gave up 4 bases and J gave up 4 bases, with 17 bases separating them. Full variable domain (remainder filled in from reference TRBV19 and TRBJ2-1): DGGITQSPKYLFRKEGQNVTLSCEQNLNHDAMYWYRQDPGQGLRLIYYSQIVNDFQKGDIAEGYSVSREKKESFPLTVTSAQKNPTAFYLCASSRRGGVLYNEQFFGPGTRLTVL.

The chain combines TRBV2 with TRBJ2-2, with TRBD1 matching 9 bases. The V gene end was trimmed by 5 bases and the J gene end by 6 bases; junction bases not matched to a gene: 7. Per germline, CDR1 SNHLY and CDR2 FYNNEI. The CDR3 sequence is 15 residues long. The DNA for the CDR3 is TGTGCCAGCAGTCCGCGGACAGGGGACCCCGGGGAGCTGTTTTTT. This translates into CASSPRTGDPGELFF.

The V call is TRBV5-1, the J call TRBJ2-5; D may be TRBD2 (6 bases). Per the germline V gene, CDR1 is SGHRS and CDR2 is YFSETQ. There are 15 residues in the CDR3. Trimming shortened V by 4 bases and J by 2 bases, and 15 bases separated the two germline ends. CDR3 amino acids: CASSLEGEIQETQYF. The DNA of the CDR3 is TGCGCCAGCAGCCTGGAGGGAGAAATTCAAGAGACCCAGTACTTC. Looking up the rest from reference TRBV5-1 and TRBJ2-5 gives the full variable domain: KAGVTQTPRYLIKTRGQQVTLSCSPISGHRSVSWYQQTPGQGLQFLFEYFSETQRNKGNFPGRFSGRQFSNSRSEMNVSTLELGDSALYLCASSLEGEIQETQYFGPGTRLLVL.

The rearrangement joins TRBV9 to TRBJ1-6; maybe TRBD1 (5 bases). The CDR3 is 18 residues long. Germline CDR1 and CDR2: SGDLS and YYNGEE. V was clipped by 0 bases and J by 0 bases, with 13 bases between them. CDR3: CASSVAGDRSSYNSPLHF. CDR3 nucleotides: TGTGCCAGCAGCGTAGCGGGGGATCGAAGCTCCTATAATTCACCCCTCCACTTT.

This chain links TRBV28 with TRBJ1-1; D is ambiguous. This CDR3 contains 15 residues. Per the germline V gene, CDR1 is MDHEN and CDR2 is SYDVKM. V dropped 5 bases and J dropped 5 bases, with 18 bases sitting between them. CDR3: CASSHPRIGLTEAFF. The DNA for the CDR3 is TGTGCCAGCAGTCACCCCCGAATCGGGTTGACTGAAGCTTTCTTT.

The CDR3 DNA is TGTGCCAGCAGTTTAGGGCAGAATGAGCAGTTCTTC. Translation: CASSLGQNEQFF. The chain couples TRBV28 to TRBJ2-1; D not certain. CDR3 length: 12 amino acids. The germline V gene has CDR1 MDHEN and CDR2 SYDVKM. V lost 2 bases and J 7 bases, leaving 6 bases between the germline ends. Drawing the rest from reference TRBV28 and TRBJ2-1, the complete variable domain is DVKVTQSSRYLVKRTGEKVFLECVQDMDHENMFWYRQDPGLGLRLIYFSYDVKMKEKGDIPEGYSVSREKKERFSLILESASTNQTSMYLCASSLGQNEQFFGPGTRLTVL.

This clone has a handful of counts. DNA of the CDR3: TGCAGCGGGCAAAACCCTTCCTACAATGAGCAGTTCTTC. Translation gives CSGQNPSYNEQFF. The chain has TRBV29-1 and TRBJ2-1; no clear D gene. Germline loops: CDR1 SQVTM, CDR2 ANQGSEA. The CDR3 has 13 residues. Trimming left V 7 bases short and J 1 base short, with 11 bases between.

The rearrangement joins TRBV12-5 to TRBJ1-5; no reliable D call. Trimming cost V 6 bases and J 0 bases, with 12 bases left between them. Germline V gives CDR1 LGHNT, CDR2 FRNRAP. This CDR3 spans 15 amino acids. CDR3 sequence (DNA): TGTGCTAGTGGGCGTGGGCTTCATAGCAATCAGCCCCAGCATTTT. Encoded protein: CASGRGLHSNQPQHF.

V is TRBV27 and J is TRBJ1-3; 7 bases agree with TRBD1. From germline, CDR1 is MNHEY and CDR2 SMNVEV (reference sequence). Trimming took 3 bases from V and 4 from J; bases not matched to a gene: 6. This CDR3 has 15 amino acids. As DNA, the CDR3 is TGTGCCAGCAGTTTTAGACAGGGACGGGGAAACACCATATATTTT. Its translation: CASSFRQGRGNTIYF.

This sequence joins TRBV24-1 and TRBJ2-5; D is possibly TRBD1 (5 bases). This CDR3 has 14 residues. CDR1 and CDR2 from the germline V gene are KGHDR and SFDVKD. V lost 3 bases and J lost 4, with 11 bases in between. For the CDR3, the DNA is TGTGCCACCAGTGATCCGACAGTCGTAGAGACCCAGTACTTC. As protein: CATSDPTVVETQYF.

The CDR3 DNA sequence: TGTGCCAGCACTTATAAGGGGGAAGCTTTCTTT. This sequence encodes CASTYKGEAFF. The chain joins TRBV6-5 to TRBJ1-1, with D possibly matching TRBD1 (5 bases). Trimming took 7 bases from V and 8 from J, leaving 11 bases between them. CDR1 MNHEY and CDR2 SVGAGI come from the germline V gene. This CDR3 is built from 11 residues.